This paragraph covers one T cell receptor beta chain sequence. This clone was picked up a small number of times. No cognate antigen has been identified for it. The record has no base qualities; no much larger clone is one base away. The method behind the library was the immunoSEQ multiplex PCR assay. Rearranged TCR beta chain sequences were amplified with the hsTCRB Kit following the manufacturer's protocol. An Illumina MiSeq was used to sequence the TCRB libraries. Turning to the authors' computational methods: Demultiplexing, trimming and gene mapping were performed with the kit vendor's proprietary platform. Entries here come from immuneACCESS through TCRdb and include only in-frame sequences with V and J called. Some clones fail to appear in such tables; in the studies checked, an unresolved V gene covers under half of the shortfall, and the cause of the remainder is unknown. Clone size and the V and J calls come from that table; the DNA yielded D and trimming. The table for this sample lists fewer than 45,000 clones; about 75% of them were counted only once. Jointly, the top ten make up 5.3% of the sample.

Read against the paper, the sample's time point label means: week 23, last vaccination. Every vaccine dose consisted of 300 ug of a 20-mer mutant IDH1 peptide in Montanide, administered subcutaneously together with topical imiquimod. All donors had newly diagnosed IDH1-mutant astrocytomas of WHO grade 3 or 4 that showed loss of nuclear ATRX. The samples were drawn from NOA16, a multicentre, single-arm, open-label phase I trial in Germany that tested a mutant IDH1 peptide vaccine in humans for the first time. Genomic DNA for TCRB sequencing was isolated from EDTA blood with the DNeasy Blood and Tissue Kit. The data derive from a study of a mutant IDH1 vaccine in newly diagnosed glioma (dated by TCRdb to the early 2020s). With respect to the entire study: Across visits V03 through V10, patients got a total of eight vaccinations, given in weeks 1, 3, 5, 7, 11, 15, 19 and 23. In the chemotherapy-containing groups, vaccination started alongside temozolomide cycles, whereas in patients who had radiotherapy alone it started 4-6 weeks after radiotherapy. Of the 32 treated patients, approximately 62% were male and about 40% were female, and the mean age was approximately 40 years. Prior to enrollment, standard therapy consisting of radiotherapy alone, temozolomide alone, or radiochemotherapy with temozolomide had been administered to patients, with the combination being received by most patients. Peripheral blood samples were drawn at six visits, namely V03 (baseline), V05, V07, V10, V12 and V13. For exploratory analyses, about two dozen treated patients had longitudinal TCRB deep sequencing done wherever samples were available. What the work shows at the level of the full study, not this receptor alone: Availability determined which PBMC samples were chosen for TCRB deep sequencing. The authors noted that analyses of patient blood samples could not be reproduced because of sample limitations. Across multiple MHC alleles, vaccine-induced immune responses were seen in nearly 95% of patients. Pseudoprogression seemed to be unrelated to changes in the top peripheral T cell clonotypes found by TCRB sequencing.

Measured from the cysteine to the phenylalanine, the CDR3 is 14 residues long. Of all the DNA, just the CDR3 is kept, 42 bases in frame from base 1. Sequences SGHTA (CDR1) and FQGTGA (CDR2) are obtained from the germline V gene. At the junction V is shortened by 5 bases and J by 7 bases; bases outside the gene matches: 7. The chain was built from TRBV7-3 and TRBJ2-3, and TRBD2 aligns with 9 junction nucleotides. The receptor was isolated from a man aged 45 to 65 with glioma. Source: PBMCs, taken from a glioma patient whose treatment included an IDH1 peptide vaccine. The CDR3 sequence is CASSQTSGWNTQYF. The sequence in DNA is TGTGCCAGCAGCCAGACTAGCGGCTGGAATACGCAGTATTTT.